The 10 T cell receptor beta chains below were found in one sample sequenced in a study of blood T cell repertoires in COVID-19. Assay: immunoSEQ multiplex PCR; the TCRdb copy retains only in-frame clones and omits some. The sample contains over 200,000 clones, under 90% of which appear only once. The sequencing sample was made of peripheral blood. These receptors were taken from a man in his sixties who had recovered from COVID-19.

This chain connects TRBV11-2 to TRBJ2-3; 10 nucleotides agree with TRBD2. Trimming cost V 5 bases and J 6 bases; bases outside gene matches: 14. The germline V gene has CDR1 SGHAT and CDR2 FQNNGV. The CDR3 spans 17 residues. The CDR3 region has the DNA TGTGCCAGCAGCCCACTAGCGGGGCTGTCAAAGGGGGATACGCAGTATTTT. The encoded protein is CASSPLAGLSKGDTQYF.

J is TRBJ1-3 and V is TRBV21-1; the table gives TRBD1 as D, unverified against the DNA. TRBV21-1 is listed as a pseudogene. CDR3 size: 17 residues. The CDR3 spells CASSKSGDSRSGNTIYF. CDR3 coding DNA: TGTGCCAGCAGCAAGTCAGGGGATTCCCGCTCTGGAAACACCATATATTTT.

This rearrangement joins TRBV19 to TRBJ2-7; TRBD1 matches 8 bases. Trimming removed 5 bases from V and 2 bases from J; junction bases left unmatched: 2. The germline V gene has CDR1 LNHDA and CDR2 SQIVND (reference sequence). The CDR3 is made up of 13 amino acids. The CDR3 protein is CASSDRGPYEQYF. The DNA for the CDR3 is TGTGCCAGTAGTGACAGGGGACCCTACGAGCAGTACTTC.

The rearrangement uses TRBV3-1 (or the pseudogene TRBV3-2) and TRBJ2-3; maybe TRBD2 (6 bases). The CDR3 contains 15 residues. Trimming cost V 2 bases and J 6 bases, with 15 bases left between them. Germline values: CDR1 LGHDT, CDR2 YNNKEL (reference sequence). The CDR3 is CASSQRGKGEDTQYF. CDR3 DNA sequence: TGTGCCAGCAGCCAACGGGGGAAAGGGGAGGATACGCAGTATTTT.

The sample holds one count of this clone. The V call is TRBV13, the J call TRBJ2-2; weak D call: TRBD2 (5 bases). The V gene lost 3 bases and the J gene lost 4 bases, with 12 bases spanning the gap. Per germline, CDR1 PRHDT and CDR2 FYEKMQ (reference sequence). The CDR3 sequence is 15 residues long. The CDR3: CASSFKVRGTGELFF. Here the CDR3 DNA reads TGTGCCAGCAGCTTTAAGGTCCGGGGCACCGGGGAGCTGTTTTTT. The variable domain in full, with the rest retrieved from reference TRBV13 and TRBJ2-2, is AAGVIQSPRHLIKEKRETATLKCYPIPRHDTVYWYQQGPGQDPQFLISFYEKMQSDKGSIPDRFSAQQFSDYHSELNMSSLELGDSALYFCASSFKVRGTGELFFGEGSRLTVL.

The chain couples TRBV5-1 to TRBJ2-7; the match to TRBD1 covers 10 bases. This CDR3 is 13 amino acids long. Unmatched junction bases numbered 8, after V lost 7 bases and J lost 7 bases. CDR1 and CDR2 from the germline V gene are SGHRS and YFSETQ. CDR3 sequence reads: CASPGQGRREQYF. The CDR3, as DNA: TGCGCCAGCCCGGGACAGGGGCGAAGAGAGCAGTACTTC. Filled out from reference TRBV5-1 and TRBJ2-7, the complete variable domain reads KAGVTQTPRYLIKTRGQQVTLSCSPISGHRSVSWYQQTPGQGLQFLFEYFSETQRNKGNFPGRFSGRQFSNSRSEMNVSTLELGDSALYLCASPGQGRREQYFGPGTRLTVT.

V gene TRBV5-6 combines with J gene TRBJ1-4; D is unclear. Trimming cost V 4 bases and J 4 bases, with 14 bases left between them. CDR3 size: 15 residues. Germline V gives CDR1 SGHDT, CDR2 YYEEEE. CDR3 region: CASSPSPVFNEKLFF. The CDR3 DNA sequence: TGTGCCAGCAGCCCCTCACCGGTATTTAATGAAAAACTGTTTTTT. Drawing the rest from reference TRBV5-6 and TRBJ1-4, the complete variable domain is DAGVTQSPTHLIKTRGQQVTLRCSPKSGHDTVSWYQQALGQGPQFIFQYYEEEERQRGNFPDRFSGHQFPNYSSELNVNALLLGDSALYLCASSPSPVFNEKLFFGSGTQLSVL.

There are a few counts of this clone. The chain carries TRBV4-2 and TRBJ2-4, with TRBD2 identical over 11 bases. The CDR3 has 17 residues. The trim removed 0 bases at V and 7 bases at J, leaving 8 bases unmatched. The germline CDR1 and CDR2 sequences are LGHNA and YNFKEQ. The DNA of the CDR3 is TGTGCCAGCAGCCAAGAGGCCGGGACTAGCGGCTGGAACATTCAGTACTTC. Translated, it gives CASSQEAGTSGWNIQYF.

The chain has TRBV2 and TRBJ2-3; 11 nucleotides agree with TRBD2. The length of the CDR3 is 15 residues. Trimming at V came to 7 bases and at J to 2 bases, leaving 5 bases not matched to a gene. Germline loops: CDR1 SNHLY, CDR2 FYNNEI. The CDR3 DNA is TGTGCCAGCATCCGGACTAGCGGGTACACAGATACGCAGTATTTT. It yields the protein CASIRTSGYTDTQYF. The whole variable domain, filled in from reference TRBV2 and TRBJ2-3, reads EPEVTQTPSHQVTQMGQEVILRCVPISNHLYFYWYRQILGQKVEFLVSFYNNEISEKSEIFDDQFSVERPDGSNFTLKIRSTKLEDSAMYFCASIRTSGYTDTQYFGPGTRLTVL.

CDR3: CASSSDRGYGYTF. In DNA, the CDR3 is TGTGCCAGCAGCTCAGACAGGGGTTATGGCTACACCTTC. The chain employs TRBV7-8 and TRBJ1-2, with 8 nucleotides matching TRBD1. Germline V gene data show CDR1 as SGHVS and CDR2 as FQNEAQ. V dropped 4 bases and J dropped 5; count of bases not matched to a gene: 3. CDR3 length: 13 amino acids.